The 28 T cell receptor beta chains in this list originate from one sample, sequenced in a study of blood T cell repertoires in COVID-19 (dated by TCRdb to about 2020). Libraries came from the immunoSEQ multiplex PCR assay. The table was pulled from immuneACCESS by TCRdb, which kept in-frame rearrangements only. Such tables lose some clones; where checked, under half of the loss comes from unresolved V genes, and the rest has no known cause. A total of under 80,000 clones appear in this sample, about four fifths of them only once. The ten largest clones represent 11% of the sample. The sample consisted of peripheral blood. These receptors were taken from a man in his fifties with acute or convalescent COVID-19.

J is TRBJ2-6 and V is TRBV2; 9 positions match TRBD1. Germline-derived CDR1 and CDR2 are SNHLY and FYNNEI. Trimming took 4 bases from V and 2 from J; bases not matched to a gene: 3. There are 16 residues in the CDR3. The CDR3 nucleotides read TGTGCCAGCAGTGCCCGGACAGGGGCTGGGGCCAACGTCCTGACTTTC. Residues: CASSARTGAGANVLTF.

This chain uses TRBV15 with TRBJ1-2; possible D gene TRBD1, 5 bases. This CDR3 comprises 15 residues. Germline V gives CDR1 LNHNV, CDR2 YYDKDF (reference sequence). Trimming took off 0 bases at V and 4 bases at J, with 12 bases between the two ends. Here the CDR3 reads CATSRDSQGSYGYTF. CDR3 bases: TGTGCCACCAGCAGAGATTCTCAGGGAAGCTATGGCTACACCTTC.

The V gene is TRBV11-2, the J gene TRBJ2-2, with D unclear. V was clipped by 5 bases and J by 4 bases, with 8 bases between them. This CDR3 comprises 13 residues. The germline V gene encodes CDR1 SGHAT and CDR2 FQNNGV. CDR3 sequence reads: CASSPLATGELFF. The CDR3 DNA sequence: TGTGCCAGCAGCCCCCTGGCCACCGGGGAGCTGTTTTTT.

The chain links TRBV4-2 to TRBJ2-7; D remains ambiguous. The germline V gene encodes CDR1 LGHNA and CDR2 YNFKEQ. The germline V and J ends were trimmed by 0 bases and 5 bases, with 14 bases remaining between them. The length of the CDR3 is 15 residues. The CDR3 coding sequence is TGTGCCAGCAGCCAAGATTTGTACGGTCTCCACGAGCAGTACTTC. Its translation: CASSQDLYGLHEQYF.

The gene calls are TRBV19 and TRBJ1-5, with no clear D. The germline V and J ends were trimmed by 4 bases and 3 bases, with 16 bases remaining between them. In germline, CDR1 is LNHDA, CDR2 SQIVND (reference sequence). The CDR3 totals 16 residues. CDR3 region: CASSTYWSSLNQPQHF. CDR3 in DNA: TGTGCCAGTAGTACGTACTGGAGCAGCCTCAATCAGCCCCAGCATTTT.

CDR3 nucleotides: TGTGCCAGCAGTGGACAGGGGGCATTTGGCTACACCTTC. This gives the protein CASSGQGAFGYTF. The J gene is TRBJ1-2, the V gene TRBV12-3 or TRBV12-4; 11 nucleotides line up with TRBD1. V shed 5 bases, J shed 7 bases, and the junction held 3 bases outside the gene matches. The CDR3 is 13 residues long.

The gene calls are TRBV12-3 or TRBV12-4 and TRBJ2-7; D possibly corresponds to TRBD2 (6 bases). This CDR3 spans 12 amino acids. The V and J ends lost 3 bases and 6 bases respectively, with 9 bases between them. Here the CDR3 reads CASSLVGSEQYF. The CDR3 DNA is TGTGCCAGCAGTTTGGTCGGGAGCGAGCAGTACTTC.

V gene TRBV5-1 combines with J gene TRBJ1-4, with 10 positions matching TRBD1. The CDR3 contains 20 residues. Germline CDR1 and CDR2: SGHRS and YFSETQ. Unmatched junction bases numbered 20, after V lost 4 bases and J lost 5 bases. The DNA for the CDR3 is TGCGCCAGCAGCGCCTGGCCCGAGACAGGGGGCCACCCATCGAATGAAAAACTGTTTTTT. The encoded protein is CASSAWPETGGHPSNEKLFF.

The genes are TRBV27 and TRBJ2-7, with 10 positions matching TRBD1. The CDR3 extends over 15 amino acids. V trimming: 4 bases; J trimming: 2 bases; junction bases outside the gene matches: 5. Looked up from germline, CDR1 is MNHEY and CDR2 is SMNVEV (reference sequence). The CDR3 spells CASSSGTGEAYEQYF. DNA of the CDR3: TGTGCCAGCAGTTCTGGGACAGGGGAGGCCTACGAGCAGTACTTC.

This chain uses TRBV2 with TRBJ1-6; a possible D gene is TRBD1 (5 bases). The CDR3 loop spans 13 amino acids. Trimming removed 5 bases at V and 8 bases at J, with 10 bases between. Looked up from germline, CDR1 is SNHLY and CDR2 is FYNNEI. The CDR3: CASSRGADSPLHF. The CDR3 nucleotides are TGTGCCAGCAGTAGGGGCGCGGATTCACCCCTCCACTTT.

The chain recombines TRBV24-1 with TRBJ2-7; 11 nucleotides line up with TRBD2. This CDR3 comprises 13 residues. The germline CDR1 and CDR2 sequences are KGHDR and SFDVKD. V gave up 12 bases and J gave up 2 bases; unmatched junction bases: 5. The CDR3 is CAGLSGRAYEQYF. As DNA, the CDR3 is TGTGCCGGCCTTAGCGGGAGGGCCTACGAGCAGTACTTC.

The chain has TRBV6-5 and TRBJ1-2; D is perhaps TRBD1 (5 bases). Germline lookup yields CDR1 MNHEY and CDR2 SVGAGI. The ends were cut back, 0 bases at V and 6 bases at J, with 14 bases in the middle. CDR3 length equals 15 residues. CDR3 nucleotide sequence: TGTGCCAGCAGTTACTCGAGATTCGACAGAGATGGCTACACCTTC. The encoded protein is CASSYSRFDRDGYTF.

The chain employs TRBV29-1 and TRBJ1-5; weak D call: TRBD1 (6 bases). The CDR3 totals 12 residues. The germline CDR1 and CDR2 sequences are SQVTM and ANQGSEA. With 6 bases removed from V and 3 bases from J, the gap between germline ends came to 9 bases. The CDR3 loop reads CSVRDTNQPQHF. CDR3 DNA sequence: TGCAGCGTGAGGGACACCAATCAGCCCCAGCATTTT.

CDR3 residues: CASSIRGPGQGAHQPQHF. CDR3 DNA sequence: TGTGCCAGTAGTATAAGGGGGCCGGGACAGGGGGCTCATCAGCCCCAGCATTTT. The chain employs TRBV19 and TRBJ1-5; TRBD1 aligns across 12 bases. The CDR3 contains 18 residues. Germline values: CDR1 LNHDA, CDR2 SQIVND (reference sequence). Trimming cost V 2 bases and J 5 bases; bases outside gene matches: 10.

This clone occurred a few times. The chain links TRBV7-2 to TRBJ1-1; no clear D. The CDR3 contains 13 residues. V was cut by 1 base and J by 1 base, with 4 bases left in between. Germline-derived CDR1 and CDR2 are SGHTA and FQGNSA. As DNA, the CDR3 is TGTGCCAGCAGCTTAGAACAGAACACTGAAGCTTTCTTT. Protein: CASSLEQNTEAFF. Combining the CDR3 with reference TRBV7-2 and TRBJ1-1 gives the whole variable domain GAGVSQSPSNKVTEKGKDVELRCDPISGHTALYWYRQSLGQGLEFLIYFQGNSAPDKSGLPSDRFSAERTGGSVSTLTIQRTQQEDSAVYLCASSLEQNTEAFFGQGTRLTVV.

The chain employs TRBV2 and TRBJ2-1, with D possibly matching TRBD2 (5 bases). CDR1 and CDR2 (germline): SNHLY, FYNNEI. The V end was cut by 2 bases, the J end by 3 bases, with 11 bases between. This CDR3 contains 15 residues. CDR3 loop: CASSERVASYNEQFF. The CDR3 DNA follows: TGTGCCAGCAGTGAAAGGGTAGCGAGCTACAATGAGCAGTTCTTC.

The chain couples TRBV14 to TRBJ2-7; 7 bases are shared with TRBD1. CDR1 is SGHDN and CDR2 is FVKESK in the germline V gene. This CDR3 is built from 14 residues. V trimming: 4 bases; J trimming: 4 bases; junction bases outside the gene matches: 7. CDR3 sequence (DNA): TGTGCCAGCAGCCCCCGTCGGACAGGTTACGAGCAGTACTTC. Translated: CASSPRRTGYEQYF.

V gene TRBV19 combines with J gene TRBJ1-1; TRBD1 agrees at 9 bases. V shed 8 bases and J 3 bases; nucleotides not matched to a gene: 7. From germline, CDR1 is LNHDA and CDR2 SQIVND (reference sequence). The CDR3 length is 14 residues. The DNA of the CDR3 is TGTGCCAGTGACGCCGGGACAGGGTACACTGAAGCTTTCTTT. Translation: CASDAGTGYTEAFF.

V gene TRBV6-5 combines with J gene TRBJ2-5; 8 bases line up with TRBD2. The CDR3 consists of 16 residues. The germline CDR1 and CDR2 sequences are MNHEY and SVGAGI. Trimming at V came to 2 bases and at J to 3 bases, leaving 8 bases not matched to a gene. DNA of the CDR3: TGTGCCAGCAGTTACGACCCAGCGGGGGCGAAAGAGACCCAGTACTTC. This translates into CASSYDPAGAKETQYF.

The chain recombines TRBV11-2 with TRBJ2-5, with TRBD2 matching over 13 bases. The V gene's germline CDR1 is SGHAT and CDR2 FQNNGV. The CDR3 length is 17 residues. V gave up 5 bases and J gave up 4 bases; unmatched junction bases: 10. CDR3 region: CASSPRAGLAGSETQYF. The CDR3 nucleotides are TGTGCCAGCAGCCCCCGGGCGGGACTAGCGGGATCAGAGACCCAGTACTTC.

The J gene is TRBJ1-2, the V gene TRBV28, with 7 bases lining up with TRBD1. V was clipped by 7 bases and J by 0 bases; unmatched bases: 11. CDR3 size: 16 residues. Per germline, CDR1 MDHEN and CDR2 SYDVKM. Here the CDR3 DNA reads TGTGCCAGCAACGCGGTCGGGGACAGAGCTAACTATGGCTACACCTTC. Protein sequence: CASNAVGDRANYGYTF.

A few counts support this clone. The gene calls are TRBV7-8 and TRBJ1-5; a possible D gene is TRBD1 (6 bases). The CDR3 consists of 16 residues. V lost 5 bases and J 5 bases, leaving 19 bases between the germline ends. Germline CDR1 and CDR2: SGHVS and FQNEAQ. The CDR3 loop is CASSRNYRVSDQPQHF. CDR3 sequence (DNA): TGTGCCAGCAGCCGCAATTACAGGGTATCGGATCAGCCCCAGCATTTT.

The chain joins TRBV4-2 to TRBJ2-2; weak D call: TRBD1 (6 bases). V lost 6 bases and J lost 5, with 13 bases in between. Germline V lookup: CDR1 LGHNA, CDR2 YNFKEQ. This CDR3 spans 14 amino acids. The CDR3 DNA reads TGTGCCAGCAGGAGTCAGGGGTGGACCGGGGAGCTGTTTTTT. Protein sequence: CASRSQGWTGELFF.

V gene TRBV9 combines with J gene TRBJ2-3; a possible D gene is TRBD2 (7 bases). Germline lookup yields CDR1 SGDLS and CDR2 YYNGEE. V lost 0 bases to trimming and J lost 2 bases, with 13 bases between them. The CDR3 extends over 16 amino acids. CDR3 sequence reads: CASSVGSGGHTDTQYF. The CDR3 DNA reads TGTGCCAGCAGCGTAGGGTCGGGGGGACACACAGATACGCAGTATTTT.

The V gene is TRBV7-2, the J gene TRBJ2-2; a possible D gene is TRBD2 (6 bases). In germline, CDR1 is SGHTA, CDR2 FQGNSA. V was trimmed by 5 bases and J by 5 bases, leaving 18 bases between them. The CDR3 runs to 16 residues. The CDR3 nucleotides are TGTGCCAGCAGCCCGTCCCCGAACGCGGGGACCGGGGAGCTGTTTTTT. The encoded protein is CASSPSPNAGTGELFF.

J is TRBJ2-6 and V is TRBV10-2; the match to TRBD1 covers 7 bases. The CDR3 spans 16 residues. With 2 bases clipped from V and 1 base from J, the junction kept 2 bases outside the gene matches. Germline lookup yields CDR1 WSHSY and CDR2 SAAADI. The chain's CDR3 is CASSETGASGANVLTF. The CDR3 nucleotides read TGCGCCAGCAGTGAGACAGGGGCGTCTGGGGCCAACGTCCTGACTTTC.

The V gene is TRBV24-1, the J gene TRBJ2-5; D call uncertain. The CDR3 loop spans 14 amino acids. Germline values: CDR1 KGHDR, CDR2 SFDVKD. V was shortened by 0 bases and J by 1 base, with 5 bases between the two germline ends. CDR3 in amino acids: CATSDLGSQETQYF. CDR3 sequence (DNA): TGTGCCACCAGTGATTTGGGCAGCCAAGAGACCCAGTACTTC.

By share, this clone ranks as hyperexpanded. This sequence joins TRBV6-5 and TRBJ1-2; no clear D. Germline lookup yields CDR1 MNHEY and CDR2 SVGAGI. The CDR3 loop spans 15 amino acids. The V gene lost 0 bases and the J gene lost 5 bases, with 13 bases spanning the gap. CDR3 nucleotide sequence: TGTGCCAGCAGTTACTCGACGGGAATTGGGTATGGCTACACCTTC. Translated: CASSYSTGIGYGYTF.